These 28 T cell receptor beta chains were all obtained from the same sample, sequenced in a study of cytomegalovirus exposure and HLA in healthy donors. The primer mix had 60 Vbeta and 13 Jbeta primers. TCRdb keeps only in-frame clones here, not all; method: immunoSEQ multiplex PCR. The table has under 110,000 clones, roughly four fifths seen once. What was sequenced was PBMCs. Every receptor here comes from a man in his fifties or sixties in good health and CMV-seronegative.

With regard to this clone: Other DNA sequences from this sample encode an identical CDR3 as well. The chain carries TRBV5-1 and TRBJ1-1; 10 bases are a match to TRBD1. With V trimmed by 0 bases and J by 5 bases, 1 base remained unmatched. Germline V gives CDR1 SGHRS, CDR2 YFSETQ. CDR3 length: 14 residues. The CDR3: CASSLAGQGTEAFF. Here the CDR3 DNA reads TGCGCCAGCAGCTTGGCGGGACAGGGGACTGAAGCTTTCTTT.

Here the CDR3 reads CSVSQGQLNTGELFF. The CDR3 nucleotides are TGCAGCGTGTCACAGGGACAGCTGAACACCGGGGAGCTGTTTTTT. The gene calls are TRBV29-1 and TRBJ2-2; 7 bases fit TRBD1. Germline values: CDR1 SQVTM, CDR2 ANQGSEA. The trim removed 6 bases at V and 1 base at J, leaving 8 bases unmatched. The CDR3 length is 15 residues.

The J gene is TRBJ2-7, the V gene TRBV4-1, with 10 bases fitting TRBD2. Trimming removed 1 base from V and 3 bases from J; junction bases left unmatched: 15. This CDR3 contains 19 residues. From germline, CDR1 is MGHRA and CDR2 YSYEKL. DNA of the CDR3: TGCGCCAGCAGCCAAGGTTCTAGGACTAGCGGATTATGGCGCTACGAGCAGTACTTC. Translated: CASSQGSRTSGLWRYEQYF.

The genes are TRBV6-1 and TRBJ1-5, with 7 bases aligning to TRBD1. The CDR3 has 15 amino acids. With 5 bases clipped from V and 4 bases from J, the junction kept 8 bases outside the gene matches. Germline lookup yields CDR1 MNHNS and CDR2 SASEGT. The CDR3 DNA reads TGTGCCAGCAGTAGAGGGACAGCAGCTAATCAGCCCCAGCATTTT. This sequence encodes CASSRGTAANQPQHF.

The gene calls are TRBV28 and TRBJ1-2; no reliable D call. The length of the CDR3 is 12 residues. Trimming removed 8 bases from V and 0 bases from J, with 7 bases in between. Germline CDR1 is MDHEN and CDR2 is SYDVKM. DNA of the CDR3: TGTGCCAGCCACAGAGCTAACTATGGCTACACCTTC. This codes for CASHRANYGYTF.

A note on this clone: At one end the junction does not follow the germline gene, possibly because of a read error. The V call is TRBV11-2, the J call TRBJ2-1; 7 nucleotides match TRBD2. In germline, CDR1 is SGHAT, CDR2 FQNNGV. The length of the CDR3 is 16 residues. The CDR3 region is CAPRGAREISYNEQLF. CDR3 bases: TGTGCGCCTAGAGGGGCGCGGGAGATCTCCTACAATGAGCAGCTCTTC.

The rearrangement uses TRBV6-1 and TRBJ1-1; 8 bases agree with TRBD1. The junction had 8 bases not matched to a gene; V was cut back by 2 bases and J by 6 bases. Germline CDR1 is MNHNS and CDR2 is SASEGT. This CDR3 has 15 residues. The CDR3 is CASSEPGTGVPEAFF. The CDR3 DNA reads as TGTGCCAGCAGTGAACCCGGGACAGGAGTACCTGAAGCTTTCTTT.

V is TRBV29-1 and J is TRBJ2-1, with 9 bases matching TRBD2. In germline, CDR1 is SQVTM, CDR2 ANQGSEA. The length of the CDR3 is 14 residues. Trimming removed 6 bases from V and 3 bases from J; junction bases left unmatched: 6. This CDR3 is CSVASGNSYNEQFF. The CDR3 DNA reads TGCAGCGTCGCTAGCGGGAACAGCTACAATGAGCAGTTCTTC.

The rearrangement links TRBV27 to TRBJ2-7; 7 nucleotides agree with TRBD1. This CDR3 has 13 residues. The germline gives CDR1 MNHEY, CDR2 SMNVEV (reference sequence). The J segment lost 2 bases and the V segment lost 6 bases, leaving 4 bases of the junction unmatched. The CDR3 reads CASSRDRTYEQYF. The CDR3 region has the DNA TGTGCCAGCAGCCGGGACAGAACCTACGAGCAGTACTTC.

Points on this clone: Because it lacks the conserved phenylalanine or tryptophan at the end, this CDR3 is likely a read error. The gene calls are TRBV7-2 and TRBJ2-7, with D unclear. This CDR3 has 15 amino acids. The ends were cut back, 5 bases at V and 5 bases at J, with 19 bases in the middle. From germline, CDR1 is SGHTA and CDR2 FQGNSA. The CDR3 loop reads CASSLFEDFDNEQYL. The CDR3 coding sequence is TGTGCCAGCAGCCTTTTTGAAGACTTCGATAACGAGCAGTACCTC.

The chain carries TRBV7-8 and TRBJ1-5, with 8 bases that match TRBD1. From germline, CDR1 is SGHVS and CDR2 FQNEAQ. The trim removed 5 bases at V and 11 bases at J, leaving 5 bases unmatched. This CDR3 contains 12 residues. DNA of the CDR3: TGTGCCAGCAGCCTGGACAGGGCGGCCCAGCATTTT. It codes for CASSLDRAAQHF.

There are many counts of this clone. The chain has TRBV6-1 and TRBJ2-5, with 9 bases aligning to TRBD2. V was clipped by 4 bases and J by 5 bases; unmatched bases: 11. Germline V gene sequence: CDR1 MNHNS, CDR2 SASEGT. The CDR3 sequence is 16 residues long. The CDR3 DNA reads as TGTGCCAGCAGTGGAACAGGACTAGCGCTTTGGGAGACCCAGTACTTC. Protein: CASSGTGLALWETQYF.

This chain joins TRBV7-2 and TRBJ2-1; the match to TRBD2 covers 8 bases. J was trimmed by 0 bases and V by 0 bases; bases with no gene match: 4. The CDR3 extends over 17 amino acids. Germline V lookup: CDR1 SGHTA, CDR2 FQGNSA. CDR3 bases: TGTGCCAGCAGCTTAGCGCTTACTAGCGGCTCCTACAATGAGCAGTTCTTC. Translating it yields CASSLALTSGSYNEQFF. Filled out from reference TRBV7-2 and TRBJ2-1, the complete variable domain reads GAGVSQSPSNKVTEKGKDVELRCDPISGHTALYWYRQSLGQGLEFLIYFQGNSAPDKSGLPSDRFSAERTGGSVSTLTIQRTQQEDSAVYLCASSLALTSGSYNEQFFGPGTRLTVL.

The gene calls are TRBV11-2 and TRBJ2-1; 11 positions agree with TRBD2. V dropped 5 bases and J dropped 8; count of bases not matched to a gene: 8. Germline loops: CDR1 SGHAT, CDR2 FQNNGV. CDR3 length: 15 residues. The CDR3 sequence: CASSILAGGIDEQFF. The CDR3 nucleotides are TGTGCCAGCAGCATCCTAGCGGGGGGAATCGATGAGCAGTTCTTC. The full variable domain, in which reference TRBV11-2 and TRBJ2-1 provide the parts outside the CDR3, is EAGVAQSPRYKIIEKRQSVAFWCNPISGHATLYWYQQILGQGPKLLIQFQNNGVVDDSQLPKDRFSAERLKGVDSTLKIQPAKLEDSAVYLCASSILAGGIDEQFFGPGTRLTVL.

Regarding this clone: Other nucleotide sequences from this sample produce the same CDR3. The chain carries TRBV27 and TRBJ1-1, with D unclear. CDR3 length: 13 amino acids. V shed 2 bases and J shed 5 bases, with 9 bases lying between them. CDR1 and CDR2 from the germline V gene are MNHEY and SMNVEV (reference sequence). In nucleotides, the CDR3 is TGTGCCAGCAGTTTAGGGAGGTATACTGAAGCTTTCTTT. Its translation: CASSLGRYTEAFF.

This sequence joins TRBV15 and TRBJ2-7; D possibly corresponds to TRBD1 (6 bases). The germline V gene encodes CDR1 LNHNV and CDR2 YYDKDF (reference sequence). The V and J ends lost 1 base and 2 bases respectively, with 18 bases between them. The CDR3 sequence is 17 residues long. This CDR3 reads CATSRVLGGPSPYEQYF. CDR3 DNA sequence: TGTGCCACCAGCAGAGTCCTAGGGGGACCCTCCCCCTACGAGCAGTACTTC.

The chain joins TRBV7-3 to TRBJ2-5, with 11 nucleotides matching TRBD1. The trim removed 5 bases at V and 7 bases at J, leaving 3 bases unmatched. This CDR3 has 13 amino acids. From germline, CDR1 is SGHTA and CDR2 FQGTGA. The CDR3 sequence: CASSPGQGATQYF. The CDR3 region has the DNA TGTGCCAGCAGCCCTGGACAGGGGGCGACCCAGTACTTC.

This chain uses TRBV7-2 with TRBJ2-3; no clear D gene. V shed 4 bases and J shed 0 bases, with 8 bases lying between them. In germline, CDR1 is SGHTA, CDR2 FQGNSA. There are 14 residues in the CDR3. CDR3 loop: CASSWALSTDTQYF. The CDR3 DNA follows: TGTGCCAGCAGCTGGGCGCTAAGCACAGATACGCAGTATTTT.

J is TRBJ2-6 and V is TRBV7-3; 10 bases match TRBD1. The CDR3 is 19 residues long. The germline V gene encodes CDR1 SGHTA and CDR2 FQGTGA. Trimming took 4 bases from V and 1 from J; bases not matched to a gene: 10. CDR3 sequence (DNA): TGTGCCAGCAGCTCCCGCCGGGGACAGGGGCTTTCTGGGGCCAACGTCCTGACTTTC. Translated, it gives CASSSRRGQGLSGANVLTF.

The chain combines TRBV7-9 with TRBJ2-4, with a tentative D call TRBD2 (6 bases). Trimming cost V 2 bases and J 3 bases, with 11 bases left between them. CDR3 size: 15 residues. Per germline, CDR1 SEHNR and CDR2 FQNEAQ (reference sequence). CDR3 in amino acids: CASSLWDSNKNIQYF. Here the CDR3 DNA reads TGTGCCAGCAGCTTATGGGACTCTAACAAAAACATTCAGTACTTC.

In the case of this clone: One junction end does not reproduce the germline sequence, and a read error may be involved. This rearrangement joins TRBV7-9 to TRBJ2-1; 9 nucleotides agree with TRBD2. Germline CDR1 and CDR2: SEHNR and FQNEAQ (reference sequence). The CDR3 has 16 amino acids. The CDR3 sequence: CSSSLAGETSGNEQFF. CDR3 nucleotides: TGTTCCAGCAGCTTAGCGGGGGAGACTAGCGGAAATGAGCAGTTCTTC.

The genes are TRBV5-4 and TRBJ2-5; 10 bases agree with TRBD2. CDR1 and CDR2 (germline): SGHNT, YYREEE (reference sequence). The ends lost 2 bases at V and 5 bases at J; junction bases unmatched: 12. The CDR3 totals 17 residues. The CDR3 loop is CASSLASGRPGGETQYF. CDR3 nucleotide sequence: TGTGCCAGCAGCTTAGCTAGCGGGAGACCGGGGGGGGAGACCCAGTACTTC.

The chain carries TRBV28 and TRBJ2-5, with TRBD2 matching 10 bases. Per the germline V gene, CDR1 is MDHEN and CDR2 is SYDVKM. The CDR3 is 17 residues long. J was trimmed by 3 bases and V by 6 bases; bases with no gene match: 13. The CDR3 DNA follows: TGTGCCAGCAGACCTCTTCCTGAGCGGGGGGGAAAAGAGACCCAGTACTTC. The encoded protein is CASRPLPERGGKETQYF. The variable domain in full, with the rest retrieved from reference TRBV28 and TRBJ2-5, is DVKVTQSSRYLVKRTGEKVFLECVQDMDHENMFWYRQDPGLGLRLIYFSYDVKMKEKGDIPEGYSVSREKKERFSLILESASTNQTSMYLCASRPLPERGGKETQYFGPGTRLLVL.

The V call is TRBV7-8, the J call TRBJ2-7; 7 nucleotides match TRBD1. V gave up 4 bases and J gave up 0 bases; unmatched junction bases: 3. This CDR3 comprises 14 residues. The germline V gene has CDR1 SGHVS and CDR2 FQNEAQ. The CDR3, as DNA: TGTGCCAGCAGCTCACAGGGGAGCTCCTACGAGCAGTACTTC. Amino acids: CASSSQGSSYEQYF.

This clone was recorded a few times. The chain carries TRBV6-6 and TRBJ2-2; TRBD2 matches 11 bases. J was trimmed by 5 bases and V by 10 bases; bases with no gene match: 9. This CDR3 region has 15 residues. Germline loops: CDR1 MNHNY, CDR2 SVGAGI (reference sequence). The CDR3 reads CAISSGGSGTGELFF. The CDR3 region has the DNA TGTGCCATCTCTAGCGGGGGGTCCGGAACCGGGGAGCTGTTTTTT.

CDR3 amino acids: CASSPPSAGGGSPLHF. CDR3 sequence (DNA): TGTGCCAGCAGCCCTCCTTCGGCAGGGGGCGGTTCACCCCTCCACTTT. V and J are TRBV7-9 and TRBJ1-6, with 8 bases lining up with TRBD1. From germline, CDR1 is SEHNR and CDR2 FQNEAQ (reference sequence). The J segment lost 9 bases and the V segment lost 5 bases, leaving 12 bases of the junction unmatched. The CDR3 has 16 amino acids.

The chain has TRBV4-3 and TRBJ2-4; 7 nucleotides line up with TRBD1. Germline assignment: CDR1 LGHNA and CDR2 YSLEER. Germline trimming cut 0 bases from V and 8 bases from J; bases unmatched to any gene: 7. This CDR3 has 15 residues. The CDR3 bases are TGCGCCAGCAGCCAAGAACTCAGGGACAGAGACATTCAGTACTTC. It codes for CASSQELRDRDIQYF.

This chain links TRBV19 with TRBJ2-3, with 8 positions matching TRBD2. CDR1 and CDR2 from the germline V gene are LNHDA and SQIVND (reference sequence). The trim removed 5 bases at V and 0 bases at J, leaving 13 bases unmatched. This CDR3 is built from 18 residues. This CDR3 reads CASSRRSGNRASTDTQYF. The DNA of the CDR3 is TGTGCCAGTAGTCGTCGTAGCGGGAACCGTGCTAGCACAGATACGCAGTATTTT. Full variable domain (rest looked up from reference TRBV19 and TRBJ2-3): DGGITQSPKYLFRKEGQNVTLSCEQNLNHDAMYWYRQDPGQGLRLIYYSQIVNDFQKGDIAEGYSVSREKKESFPLTVTSAQKNPTAFYLCASSRRSGNRASTDTQYFGPGTRLTVL.